This T cell receptor (beta chain) was identified in a study of response to subunit inactivated influenza vaccine. Study-level points and caveats: Authors proposed each seasonal influenza vaccination draws in few new T cells.

The germline V gene has CDR1 SNHLY and CDR2 FYNNEI. J was trimmed by 4 bases and V by 4 bases; bases with no gene match: 4. The CDR3 is 14 amino acids. A word on this clonotype: The antigen remains unidentified.

TCRdb re-called the RT-PCR reads through MiXCR, storing one row per CDR3 protein. The table shows 600,000 to 850,000 distinct CDR3 sequences, with approximately 14% occurring only once. The sequences come from PBMCs from blood, collected 14 days before vaccination. V is TRBV2 and J is TRBJ2-3, with 8 positions matching TRBD2. This receptor was taken from a man aged 45-65 years who received an inactivated influenza vaccine. The CDR3 DNA reads TGTGCCAGCAGTGGGGAGCGGGAGCCAGATACGCAGTATTTT. This gives the protein CASSGEREPDTQYF.